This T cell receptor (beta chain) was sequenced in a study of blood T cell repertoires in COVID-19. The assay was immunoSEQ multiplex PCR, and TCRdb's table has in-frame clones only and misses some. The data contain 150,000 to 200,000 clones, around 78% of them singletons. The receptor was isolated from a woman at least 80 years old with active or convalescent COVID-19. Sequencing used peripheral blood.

CDR3 region: CASSSQGPYNEQFF. The CDR3 nucleotides read TGCGCCAGCAGCAGTCAGGGGCCCTACAATGAGCAGTTCTTC. The V and J genes are TRBV5-1 and TRBJ2-1; tentative D call: TRBD1 (6 bases). Germline lookup yields CDR1 SGHRS and CDR2 YFSETQ. The CDR3 covers 14 residues. Trimming pared 4 bases from V and 2 bases from J, leaving 10 bases between.